The clone carrying this T cell receptor (beta chain) was counted many times. Its cognate antigen is unknown. A single record per CDR3 protein comes from TCRdb applying MiXCR to the 5' RACE reads. Of around 220,000 distinct CDR3 sequences listed, roughly a tenth were seen once; the top ten hold about 9.1%. These data originate in a study of identical twins. Overall study results and limits: Models underestimated how often monozygotic twins shared out-of-frame TCR alpha. Without tracking the same donors, conclusions rested on cross-sectional statistical analysis. Excess low generation probability was seen in twin-shared out-of-frame alpha sequences.

Sequenced input: memory T cells sorted from blood. The clonotype was recovered from a man between 50 and 59 years old in good health.

The CDR3 loop is CASGDRGTEQYF. CDR3 nucleotides: TGTGCCAGCGGGGACAGGGGTACCGAGCAGTACTTC. The chain uses TRBV2 and TRBJ2-7, with 10 bases aligning to TRBD1. CDR3 length equals 12 residues. With V trimmed by 8 bases and J by 6 bases, 4 bases remained unmatched. The V gene's germline CDR1 is SNHLY and CDR2 FYNNEI.